The 7 T cell receptor beta chains below come from one sample, sequenced in a study of post-analysis software for immune sequencing data. Regarding the study as a whole: Patients carried 4 or 5 TRBV segments more frequently than controls did, and TRBV5-6, TRBV5-1 and TRBV20-1 were among them.

These receptors lack a known antigen. Unique-molecular-identifier-tagged TCR beta cDNA libraries were used. TCRdb processed the PCR reads anew with MiXCR; each CDR3 protein has one entry. This table has 740,000 or so distinct CDR3 sequences, 53% appearing once. The sequencing sample was made of blood. The receptor set was obtained from a girl between 10 and 17 years old with multiple sclerosis.

The chain carries TRBV10-3 and TRBJ2-7; tentative D call: TRBD2 (5 bases). Trimming cost V 9 bases and J 5 bases, with 20 bases left between them. Germline CDR1 is ENHRY and CDR2 is SYGVKD. The CDR3 contains 14 residues. DNA for the CDR3: TGTGCCATTTCTGACTGGACCCCCGGGGACGAGCAGTACTTC. It codes for CAISDWTPGDEQYF.

The rearrangement uses TRBV27 and TRBJ2-6, with 11 nucleotides matching TRBD1. The V segment lost 2 bases and the J segment 1 base; nucleotides outside the gene matches: 4. Germline V lookup: CDR1 MNHEY, CDR2 SMNVEV (reference sequence). The CDR3 has 18 residues. The chain's CDR3 is CASSLGGQGVSGANVLTF. The DNA of the CDR3 is TGTGCCAGCAGTTTAGGGGGACAGGGGGTGTCTGGGGCCAACGTCCTGACTTTC.

The rearrangement links TRBV5-5 to TRBJ2-3; 7 bases agree with TRBD1. CDR3 length: 18 residues. Germline CDR1 and CDR2: SGHKS and YYEKEE (reference sequence). Losses at the gene ends were 0 bases for V and 0 bases for J; bases not matched to a gene: 10. CDR3 protein: CASSLANEGQPSTDTQYF. CDR3 sequence (DNA): TGTGCCAGCAGCTTGGCCAATGAGGGACAGCCCAGCACAGATACGCAGTATTTT.

This clonotype was counted a single time. This chain connects TRBV12-3 or TRBV12-4 to TRBJ2-5; 13 bases map to TRBD2. CDR3 length: 16 residues. V trimming: 6 bases; J trimming: 5 bases; junction bases outside the gene matches: 9. CDR3 protein: CASSPTSGGGRETQYF. The CDR3 nucleotides read TGTGCCAGCAGCCCTACTAGCGGGGGGGGGCGGGAGACCCAGTACTTC.

This clonotype has more than one count but fewer than ten. The chain links TRBV30 to TRBJ1-2; TRBD1 matches 10 bases. With 1 base clipped from V and 7 bases from J, the junction kept 9 bases outside the gene matches. The CDR3 runs to 15 residues. CDR1 and CDR2 from the germline V gene are GTSNPN and SVGIG (reference sequence). The CDR3 region has the DNA TGTGCCTGGAGTGCCAAGGGACAGGGGTTTGGTGGCTACACCTTC. Encoded protein: CAWSAKGQGFGGYTF.

With respect to this clonotype: Relative to the germline gene, one junction end is altered; a read error may explain this. The chain has TRBV29-1 and TRBJ2-7; the D is unclear. The CDR3 length is 10 residues. CDR1 is SQVTM, CDR2 ANQGSEA, per germline. The chain's CDR3 is CGVEDSEQYF. CDR3 sequence (DNA): TGCGGCGTTGAAGATAGCGAGCAGTACTTC.

This chain uses TRBV5-1 with TRBJ2-7, with D perhaps matching TRBD1 (6 bases). CDR3 length: 15 amino acids. V dropped 4 bases and J dropped 2 bases, with 16 bases sitting between them. Germline CDR1 is SGHRS and CDR2 is YFSETQ. DNA for the CDR3: TGCGCCAGCAGCACGAATCCCAGGGGAACCTACGAGCAGTACTTC. Translated, it gives CASSTNPRGTYEQYF.